Each of the 28 T cell receptor beta chains below was sequenced from the same sample in a study of neoadjuvant nivolumab and ipilimumab in lung cancer. Sequencing was performed with immunoSEQ multiplex PCR; in TCRdb, only in-frame clones are kept and a portion is missing. The sample yields approximately 30,000 clones, about nine tenths seen once. Source: peripheral blood, taken after neoadjuvant nivolumab, alone or with ipilimumab, at or shortly before surgery. These receptors came from an adult with non-small cell lung cancer.

The chain couples TRBV13 to TRBJ2-3, with D possibly matching TRBD2 (5 bases). The CDR3 extends over 15 amino acids. The germline CDR1 and CDR2 sequences are PRHDT and FYEKMQ (reference sequence). Trimming cost V 5 bases and J 0 bases, with 12 bases left between them. The CDR3 here is CASSREYISTDTQYF. As DNA, the CDR3 is TGTGCCAGCAGCCGGGAATACATTAGCACAGATACGCAGTATTTT.

The chain recombines TRBV29-1 with TRBJ1-2; weak D call: TRBD1 (5 bases). Germline values: CDR1 SQVTM, CDR2 ANQGSEA. CDR3 length: 14 residues. The germline V and J ends were trimmed by 2 bases and 2 bases, with 12 bases remaining between them. CDR3 sequence (DNA): TGCAGCGTTGAACGACAGATGACCAACTATGGCTACACCTTC. Translation gives CSVERQMTNYGYTF.

The chain carries TRBV5-1 and TRBJ2-1; 8 bases map to TRBD1. The CDR3 covers 14 residues. Germline V gives CDR1 SGHRS, CDR2 YFSETQ. V shed 0 bases, J shed 4 bases, and the junction held 0 bases outside the gene matches. Written as DNA, the CDR3 is TGCGCCAGCAGCTTGGGACAGGGGTACAATGAGCAGTTCTTC. Its protein is CASSLGQGYNEQFF.

The gene calls are TRBV6-6 and TRBJ1-1; 11 positions match TRBD1. Germline lookup yields CDR1 MNHNY and CDR2 SVGAGI (reference sequence). Trimming cost V 7 bases and J 3 bases; bases outside gene matches: 7. This CDR3 is built from 15 residues. This CDR3 reads CASIRTGGLDTEAFF. The CDR3 DNA reads TGTGCCAGCATCCGGACAGGGGGCTTGGACACTGAAGCTTTCTTT.

The count of this clone is one. The chain carries TRBV2 and TRBJ1-2; D is perhaps TRBD1 (5 bases). V was pared by 5 bases and J by 3 bases, with 10 bases between. Germline CDR1 reads SNHLY; CDR2 reads FYNNEI. This CDR3 contains 13 residues. The CDR3: CASSLTEDYGYTF. The CDR3 nucleotides are TGTGCCAGCAGTTTGACAGAGGACTATGGCTACACCTTC. Using reference TRBV2 and TRBJ1-2 for the parts outside the CDR3, the full variable domain is EPEVTQTPSHQVTQMGQEVILRCVPISNHLYFYWYRQILGQKVEFLVSFYNNEISEKSEIFDDQFSVERPDGSNFTLKIRSTKLEDSAMYFCASSLTEDYGYTFGSGTRLTVV.

The V gene is TRBV7-8, the J gene TRBJ1-2, with TRBD1 as a possible D gene (5 bases). V was clipped by 4 bases and J by 0 bases, with 15 bases between them. Germline-derived CDR1 and CDR2 are SGHVS and FQNEAQ. The CDR3 length is 16 residues. CDR3 DNA: TGTGCCAGCAGCTCTGGGCCTGGGGGGACTAACTATGGCTACACCTTC. Its translation is CASSSGPGGTNYGYTF.

This clone was observed a few times. This chain uses TRBV7-9 with TRBJ1-2; D uncertain. The V end was cut by 1 base, the J end by 10 bases, with 16 bases between. The CDR3 is 14 residues long. From germline, CDR1 is SEHNR and CDR2 FQNEAQ (reference sequence). As DNA, the CDR3 is TGTGCCAGCAGCTTAGAGGGAAGAGTAACTACCTACACCTTC. Amino acid sequence: CASSLEGRVTTYTF. Full variable domain (missing parts from reference TRBV7-9 and TRBJ1-2): DTGVSQNPRHKITKRGQNVTFRCDPISEHNRLYWYRQTLGQGPEFLTYFQNEAQLEKSRLLSDRFSAERPKGSFSTLEIQRTEQGDSAMYLCASSLEGRVTTYTFGSGTRLTVV.

The J gene is TRBJ1-3, the V gene TRBV5-1; D is unclear. This CDR3 is built from 14 residues. V lost 8 bases to trimming and J lost 0 bases, with 12 bases between them. CDR1 is SGHRS, CDR2 YFSETQ, per germline. CDR3 coding DNA: TGCGCCAGGGGCCCGGCAACCTCTGGAAACACCATATATTTT. It translates to CARGPATSGNTIYF.

The chain links TRBV6-1 to TRBJ1-2; D gene unclear. CDR3 length: 15 amino acids. Trimming left V 2 bases short and J 4 bases short, with 14 bases between. In germline, CDR1 is MNHNS, CDR2 SASEGT. CDR3 amino acids: CASSEFQDFTYGYTF. Written as DNA, the CDR3 is TGTGCCAGCAGTGAATTTCAGGATTTTACCTATGGCTACACCTTC.

The chain has TRBV5-1 and TRBJ2-3; D may be TRBD2 (6 bases). CDR1 and CDR2 from the germline V gene are SGHRS and YFSETQ. The CDR3 contains 15 residues. The V and J ends lost 2 bases and 0 bases respectively, with 10 bases between them. The CDR3 DNA reads TGCGCCAGCAGCTTTTCGCGGGGAAGCACAGATACGCAGTATTTT. Amino acid sequence: CASSFSRGSTDTQYF.

This clone has only one observation. This sequence joins TRBV5-5 and TRBJ1-5, with D perhaps TRBD1 (5 bases). Germline CDR1 is SGHKS and CDR2 is YYEKEE (reference sequence). CDR3 length equals 13 residues. V was cut by 0 bases and J by 6 bases, with 7 bases left in between. In DNA, the CDR3 is TGTGCCAGCAGCTTGGAAAGGGGTCAGCCCCAGCATTTT. Translating gives CASSLERGQPQHF.

CDR3 DNA sequence: TGTGCCAGCACCTCGTGGCAGGGGCACTATGGCTACACCTTC. Its translation: CASTSWQGHYGYTF. V and J are TRBV6-5 and TRBJ1-2, with D possibly TRBD1 on 6 matching bases. The V gene's germline CDR1 is MNHEY and CDR2 SVGAGI. This CDR3 region has 14 residues. Between the trimmed V and J ends, which lost 7 bases and 3 bases, there was a span of 15 bases.

This chain connects TRBV11-2 to TRBJ1-1; D gene ambiguous. Germline lookup yields CDR1 SGHAT and CDR2 FQNNGV. V lost 3 bases and J lost 6, with 14 bases in between. The CDR3 extends over 14 amino acids. CDR3 coding DNA: TGTGCCAGCAGCTTTCGGCATTGGGGAGCTGAAGCTTTCTTT. Its protein product is CASSFRHWGAEAFF.

The chain employs TRBV5-5 and TRBJ1-4; D may be TRBD1 (6 bases). Germline CDR1 SGHKS, CDR2 YYEKEE (reference sequence). CDR3 length equals 16 residues. V was shortened by 0 bases and J by 3 bases, with 12 bases between the two germline ends. CDR3 bases: TGTGCCAGCAGCTTGGCTACAGGGAGTTCTAATGAAAAACTGTTTTTT. Residues: CASSLATGSSNEKLFF. The full variable domain, with the rest looked up from reference TRBV5-5 and TRBJ1-4, is DAGVTQSPTHLIKTRGQQVTLRCSPISGHKSVSWYQQVLGQGPQFIFQYYEKEERGRGNFPDRFSARQFPNYSSELNVNALLLGDSALYLCASSLATGSSNEKLFFGSGTQLSVL.

The V gene is TRBV7-6, the J gene TRBJ2-7; tentatively, D is TRBD2 (6 bases). V dropped 5 bases and J dropped 5 bases, with 16 bases sitting between them. Looked up from germline, CDR1 is SGHVS and CDR2 is FNYEAQ. The CDR3 spans 14 residues. The CDR3 protein is CASSGTGGPHEQYF. For the CDR3, the DNA is TGTGCCAGCAGCGGCACAGGAGGGCCGCACGAGCAGTACTTC.

The J gene is TRBJ2-3, the V gene TRBV7-2; no clear D. The germline CDR1 and CDR2 sequences are SGHTA and FQGNSA. V was pared by 3 bases and J by 5 bases, with 9 bases between. The CDR3 covers 13 residues. The chain's CDR3 is CASSFGWEDTQYF. The CDR3 DNA is TGTGCCAGCAGCTTTGGATGGGAAGATACGCAGTATTTT.

This clone appeared a few times. The rearrangement joins TRBV6-6 to TRBJ1-5; perhaps TRBD1 as D (6 bases). The CDR3 runs to 12 residues. Trimming shortened V by 5 bases and J by 4 bases, and 6 bases separated the two germline ends. Germline V CDR1 and CDR2: MNHNY, SVGAGI (reference sequence). This CDR3 reads CASSQGNQPQHF. The DNA for the CDR3 is TGTGCCAGCAGTCAGGGGAATCAGCCCCAGCATTTT.

The gene calls are TRBV4-1 and TRBJ2-7; 9 positions match TRBD1. The germline gives CDR1 MGHRA, CDR2 YSYEKL. V lost 1 base and J lost 3; bases outside the gene matches: 7. The CDR3 sequence is 16 residues long. The CDR3 DNA follows: TGCGCCAGCAGCCAAGTAAGGACAGGGGCGTACTACGAGCAGTACTTC. Translated, it gives CASSQVRTGAYYEQYF.

The rearrangement joins TRBV9 to TRBJ1-1, with 7 nucleotides matching TRBD1. The length of the CDR3 is 13 residues. The V and J ends lost 7 bases and 3 bases, in that order; junction bases with no gene match: 6. Per the germline V gene, CDR1 is SGDLS and CDR2 is YYNGEE. CDR3 DNA: TGTGCCAGCGCGACCGGGACAGACACTGAAGCTTTCTTT. This gives the protein CASATGTDTEAFF.

This chain joins TRBV7-9 and TRBJ2-2; maybe TRBD2 (5 bases). Germline CDR1 and CDR2: SEHNR and FQNEAQ (reference sequence). The CDR3 has 15 residues. With 3 bases removed from V and 1 base from J, the gap between germline ends came to 9 bases. CDR3 region: CASSFDGRNTGELFF. The CDR3 DNA reads as TGTGCCAGCAGCTTCGATGGGAGGAACACCGGGGAGCTGTTTTTT.

The rearrangement joins TRBV27 to TRBJ1-5; TRBD1 is a possible D gene (5 bases). Looked up from germline, CDR1 is MNHEY and CDR2 is SMNVEV (reference sequence). The CDR3 covers 17 residues. The V end lost 2 bases, the J end lost 0 bases, and 14 bases lay between the germline ends. CDR3 sequence: CASSLKGRQYSNQPQHF. The DNA for the CDR3 is TGTGCCAGCAGTTTAAAGGGGCGACAGTATAGCAATCAGCCCCAGCATTTT.

The DNA for the CDR3 is TGTGCCAGCAGCTTAGGTGGGGGACCCAACACTGAAGCTTTCTTT. It is translated as CASSLGGGPNTEAFF. This chain uses TRBV7-2 with TRBJ1-1, with D perhaps TRBD1 (5 bases). The CDR3 totals 15 residues. Germline values: CDR1 SGHTA, CDR2 FQGNSA. The V end was cut by 1 base, the J end by 2 bases, with 11 bases between.

This clone has more than one count but fewer than ten. The rearrangement joins TRBV6-6 to TRBJ2-5; 9 bases line up with TRBD1. The CDR3 extends over 14 amino acids. With V trimmed by 2 bases and J by 5 bases, 3 bases remained unmatched. Germline V gives CDR1 MNHNY, CDR2 SVGAGI (reference sequence). CDR3 region: CASSYTGGAETQYF. CDR3 nucleotide sequence: TGTGCCAGCAGTTACACAGGGGGCGCTGAGACCCAGTACTTC.

The V and J genes are TRBV14 and TRBJ2-4, with 7 bases that match TRBD1. The CDR3 runs 14 residues. Germline assignment: CDR1 SGHDN and CDR2 FVKESK. J lost 6 bases, V lost 4 bases, and 6 bases had no gene match. Here the CDR3 reads CASSPLDRVNIQYF. The CDR3 nucleotides read TGTGCCAGCAGCCCCCTAGACAGGGTAAACATTCAGTACTTC.

V is TRBV29-1 and J is TRBJ2-7, with a possible D match to TRBD1 (6 bases). V was clipped by 4 bases and J by 1 base, with 17 bases between them. CDR1 is SQVTM, CDR2 ANQGSEA, per germline. The CDR3 runs to 15 residues. As DNA, the CDR3 is TGCAGCGTTGCAGCTGGGGTCAGGGGATCCTACGAGCAGTACTTC. Amino acid sequence: CSVAAGVRGSYEQYF.

The chain couples TRBV19 to TRBJ2-7; tentatively, D is TRBD1 (5 bases). The V and J ends lost 3 bases and 1 base respectively, with 13 bases between them. The germline gives CDR1 LNHDA, CDR2 SQIVND (reference sequence). The CDR3 totals 15 residues. For the CDR3, the DNA is TGTGCCAGTAGTATGGGGCAGGGATCTTCCTACGAGCAGTACTTC. This encodes CASSMGQGSSYEQYF.

The chain uses TRBV27 and TRBJ2-7; D is unclear. Germline V CDR1 and CDR2: MNHEY, SMNVEV (reference sequence). The CDR3 consists of 15 residues. V was pared by 4 bases and J by 0 bases, with 13 bases between. DNA for the CDR3: TGTGCCAGCAGTTCCCGCACAGATAGCTCCTACGAGCAGTACTTC. Its protein is CASSSRTDSSYEQYF.

This sequence joins TRBV19 and TRBJ2-3, with TRBD2 matching over 11 bases. CDR1 LNHDA and CDR2 SQIVND come from the germline V gene (reference sequence). Trimming removed 3 bases from V and 5 bases from J; junction bases left unmatched: 7. The CDR3 is 16 residues long. For the CDR3, the DNA is TGTGCCAGTAGTATTGAGCTAGCGGGGGGAAGAGATACGCAGTATTTT. It translates to CASSIELAGGRDTQYF. Full variable domain (missing parts from reference TRBV19 and TRBJ2-3): DGGITQSPKYLFRKEGQNVTLSCEQNLNHDAMYWYRQDPGQGLRLIYYSQIVNDFQKGDIAEGYSVSREKKESFPLTVTSAQKNPTAFYLCASSIELAGGRDTQYFGPGTRLTVL.